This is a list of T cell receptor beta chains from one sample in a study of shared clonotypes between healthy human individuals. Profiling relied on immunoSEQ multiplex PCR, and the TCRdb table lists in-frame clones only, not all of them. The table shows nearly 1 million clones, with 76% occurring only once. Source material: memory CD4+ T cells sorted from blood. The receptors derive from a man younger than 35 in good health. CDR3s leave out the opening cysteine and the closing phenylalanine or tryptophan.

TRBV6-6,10,ASSEAADEAF
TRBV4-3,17,ASSHNTTSEHKGVNEQF
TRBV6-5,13,ASSYSGQFNSPLH
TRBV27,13,ASKKGAGPKNIQY
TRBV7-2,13,ASSLDGARAGELF
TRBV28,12,ASTIYEKPYEQY
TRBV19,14,ASSGGQAIRTDTQY
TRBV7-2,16,ASSHLGLGLGLADTQY
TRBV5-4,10,ASSWPSTTQY
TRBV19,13,ASSRGQGPALTQH
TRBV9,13,ASSAKQGVNTEAF
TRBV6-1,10,ASCRLPYEQY
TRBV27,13,ASRRQGGESGEQY
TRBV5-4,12,ASSRGGVDTEAF
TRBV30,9,AWARVVGAF
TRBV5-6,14,ASSGDRSSYNSPLH
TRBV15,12,ATSREGGSNIQY
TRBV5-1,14,ASSLAGTTGAGELF
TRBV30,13,AWSVQGTLQNGYT
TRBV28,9,ASSLVSGYT
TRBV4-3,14,ASSQLAGGNTGELF
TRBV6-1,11,ASAAVSSYEQY
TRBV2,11,ATRGTRAGELF
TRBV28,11,ASINPGTLEQY
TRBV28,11,ASSLARNTEAF